This T cell receptor (beta chain) was sequenced during a study of tumour-infiltrating T cells in Burkitt lymphoma. Study summary: Survival, overall and progression-free, tracked with productive clonality.

Concerning this clone: Its antigen is not known.

The CDR3 runs to 12 residues. Germline V gene lookup returns CDR1 LNHDA and CDR2 SQIVND (reference sequence). Trimming took off 8 bases at V and 7 bases at J, with 11 bases between the two ends. Overall study results and limits: Many Burkitt lymphoma patients shared several public clonotypes.

Using immunoSEQ multiplex PCR, the repertoire was profiled, and TCRdb retains in-frame clones only, with some absent. The data hold about 50,000 clones, with roughly 30% observed a single time. This TCR derives from a human donor with Burkitt lymphoma. The V and J genes are TRBV19 and TRBJ1-4; D is perhaps TRBD1 (6 bases). Sequenced sample: tumor tissue. CDR3 amino acids: CASQQGAEKLFF. The CDR3, as DNA: TGTGCCAGTCAACAGGGTGCTGAAAAACTGTTTTTT.